This T cell receptor beta chain was recovered during a study of blood T cells in healthy people across ages. Roughly 10 milliliters of peripheral blood were drawn from each donor. The study isolated at least 7 million PBMCs from each sample. Primed by a sample-barcoded 5' primer and a J-beta primer mix, a second PCR proceeded for 7 to 11 cycles. Every cDNA was tagged by a template-switch adaptor with 12 random nucleotides. A single record per CDR3 protein comes from TCRdb applying MiXCR to the 5' RACE reads. The sample carries hundreds of thousands of distinct CDR3 sequences, around 26% recorded once. Study observations and caveats: Older age coincided with a roughly linear decline in TCR beta diversity per million T cells.

V dropped 4 bases and J dropped 1; count of bases not matched to a gene: 3. This CDR3 spans 15 amino acids. Germline CDR1 SGHAT, CDR2 FQNNGV. This clonotype has at least ten counts. Its specificity is not known. The rearrangement links TRBV11-2 to TRBJ2-1; TRBD1 matches at 8 bases. The sequencing sample was made of blood. This receptor was obtained from a woman of 80 years or more in good health. The CDR3 DNA follows: TGTGCCAGCAGCTACCAGGGGGCTTCCTACAATGAGCAGTTCTTC. Translated, it gives CASSYQGASYNEQFF.